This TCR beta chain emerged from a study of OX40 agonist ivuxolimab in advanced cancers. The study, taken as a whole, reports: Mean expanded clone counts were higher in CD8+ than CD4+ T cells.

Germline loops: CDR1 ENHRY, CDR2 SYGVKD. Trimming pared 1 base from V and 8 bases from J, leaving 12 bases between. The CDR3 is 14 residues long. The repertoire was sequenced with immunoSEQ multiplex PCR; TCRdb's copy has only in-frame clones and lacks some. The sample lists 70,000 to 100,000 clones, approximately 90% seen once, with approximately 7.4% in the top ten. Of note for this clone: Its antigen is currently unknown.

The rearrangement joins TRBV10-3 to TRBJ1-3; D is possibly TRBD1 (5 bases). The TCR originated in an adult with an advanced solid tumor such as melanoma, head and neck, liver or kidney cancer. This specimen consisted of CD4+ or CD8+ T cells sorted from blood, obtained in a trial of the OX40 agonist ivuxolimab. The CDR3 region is CAISEFAREDTIYF. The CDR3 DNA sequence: TGTGCCATCAGTGAGTTTGCCAGGGAGGACACCATATATTTT.